The 5 T cell receptor beta chains given below trace back to one sample, sequenced in a study of blood T cell repertoires in COVID-19. Here immunoSEQ multiplex PCR was the method, and the copy in TCRdb shows in-frame clones only, minus some. Of 150,000 to 200,000 clones listed, 82% were seen once; the top ten hold roughly 6.4%. Input material: peripheral blood. These receptors came from a woman between 35 and 50 years old with COVID-19, enrolled during active disease.

The table lists this clone with a few counts. This chain uses TRBV19 with TRBJ2-5; D may be TRBD1 (5 bases). CDR1 is LNHDA and CDR2 is SQIVND in the germline V gene (reference sequence). V was clipped by 4 bases and J by 2 bases, with 8 bases between them. The CDR3 contains 13 residues. The CDR3 bases are TGTGCCAGTAGTAGTGACAGACAAGAGACCCAGTACTTC. This sequence encodes CASSSDRQETQYF.

The V and J genes are TRBV5-1 and TRBJ1-1; D is undetermined. Trimming removed 0 bases at V and 8 bases at J, with 23 bases between. The CDR3 has 17 amino acids. Germline V gene sequence: CDR1 SGHRS, CDR2 YFSETQ. The CDR3 DNA sequence: TGCGCCAGCAGCTTGGTCGGGGTTGCGGCTCTTACAACCGAAGCTTTCTTT. Translated: CASSLVGVAALTTEAFF.

CDR3: CSGLRDYEQYF. CDR3 in DNA: TGCAGTGGTCTCAGGGACTACGAGCAGTACTTC. The chain uses TRBV20-1 and TRBJ2-7, with a weak D call TRBD1 (5 bases). Germline V gene data show CDR1 as DFQATT and CDR2 as SNEGSKA (reference sequence). This CDR3 is 11 amino acids long. Between the trimmed V and J ends, which lost 7 bases and 3 bases, there was a span of 10 bases.

V is TRBV7-8 and J is TRBJ2-2, with D perhaps TRBD2 (6 bases). The germline gives CDR1 SGHVS, CDR2 FQNEAQ. V was shortened by 5 bases and J by 8 bases, with 15 bases between the two germline ends. This CDR3 has 14 amino acids. The CDR3: CASSLGTSYGELFF. The CDR3 DNA follows: TGTGCCAGCAGCCTCGGGACTTCTTATGGGGAGCTGTTTTTT.

The chain employs TRBV9 and TRBJ2-2; unclear D gene. Per germline, CDR1 SGDLS and CDR2 YYNGEE. This CDR3 comprises 13 residues. V was trimmed by 3 bases and J by 6 bases, leaving 9 bases between them. This CDR3 reads CASSGRSAGELFF. The CDR3 coding sequence is TGTGCCAGCAGCGGGAGATCGGCCGGGGAGCTGTTTTTT.